These 12 T cell receptor beta chains came from one sample sequenced in a study of read filtering for tumor transcriptome and immune sequencing. Molecular barcoded adaptors covering alpha/delta and beta/gamma chains were used on approximately 400 ng RNA. TCRdb re-derived calls from the reads in MiXCR, one entry per CDR3 protein. The sample consists of approximately 41,000 distinct CDR3 sequences, roughly an eighth of them appearing once. The source material was a population of CD138-negative cells sorted from bone marrow. The receptors here all came from a donor at least 40 years old with multiple myeloma.

As concerns this clonotype: This probably arose from a read error, given a far larger clone one base away. Without the conserved terminal phenylalanine or tryptophan, this CDR3 likely stems from a read error. This chain uses TRBV7-3 with TRBJ2-3, with D maybe TRBD2 (6 bases). This CDR3 has 15 amino acids. V dropped 4 bases and J dropped 0 bases, with 11 bases sitting between them. The germline CDR1 and CDR2 sequences are SGHTA and FQGTGA. The CDR3 coding sequence is TGTGCCAGCAGCTGGGCCGGGACTAGCACAGATACGCAGTATTTA. Amino acid sequence: CASSWAGTSTDTQYL.

This clonotype came up many times. This rearrangement joins TRBV4-1 to TRBJ2-1, with D unclear. The germline V gene has CDR1 MGHRA and CDR2 YSYEKL. The CDR3 has 14 residues. Between the trimmed V and J ends, which lost 3 bases and 2 bases, there was a span of 8 bases. The CDR3 bases are TGCGCCAGCAGCCACCTAGGGCCCTACAATGAGCAGTTCTTC. Its translation is CASSHLGPYNEQFF.

This clonotype has at least ten counts. The chain employs TRBV6-2 or TRBV6-3 and TRBJ2-1; TRBD2 agrees at 11 bases. The CDR3 is made up of 15 amino acids. From germline, CDR1 is MNHEY and CDR2 SVGEGT. V lost 5 bases, J lost 4 bases, and 4 bases stayed unmatched. CDR3 in DNA: TGTGCCAGCAGTGACACTAGCGGGAGTTACAATGAGCAGTTCTTC. Translation: CASSDTSGSYNEQFF.

As to this clonotype: With only one base between it and a far larger clone, this is likely a read error. The chain is built from TRBV10-1 and TRBJ2-1; D is unclear. Germline V gene sequence: CDR1 WNHNN, CDR2 SYGVQD (reference sequence). This CDR3 contains 13 residues. The CDR3 region has the DNA TGCGCCAGCGGTGAGTCACCCCTCAATGAGCAGTTCTTC. Protein: CASGESPLNEQFF.

This clonotype came up many times. The J gene is TRBJ2-2, the V gene TRBV7-9; D might be TRBD1 or TRBD2, each matching 5 bases. This CDR3 region has 15 residues. Between the trimmed V and J ends, which lost 3 bases and 4 bases, there was a span of 12 bases. Per the germline V gene, CDR1 is SEHNR and CDR2 is FQNEAQ (reference sequence). DNA of the CDR3: TGTGCCAGCAGCTTTTCTGCAGGGACCACCGGGGAGCTGTTTTTT. Translating gives CASSFSAGTTGELFF.

A note on this clonotype: The junction does not match germline at one end; this may be a read error. The chain is built from TRBV7-2 and TRBJ2-1; D gene unclear. The germline CDR1 and CDR2 sequences are SGHTA and FQGNSA. CDR3 length: 14 residues. CDR3 region: CAGSPRRVGNEQFF. The CDR3 DNA is TGTGCCGGCAGCCCCCGAAGGGTTGGCAATGAGCAGTTCTTC. The variable domain in full, completed from reference TRBV7-2 and TRBJ2-1, reads GAGVSQSPSNKVTEKGKDVELRCDPISGHTALYWYRQSLGQGLEFLIYFQGNSAPDKSGLPSDRFSAERTGGSVSTLTIQRTQQEDSAVYLCAGSPRRVGNEQFFGPGTRLTVL.

This clonotype was recorded many times. The chain has TRBV7-9 and TRBJ2-7, with a weak D call TRBD1 (5 bases). Trimming removed 5 bases at V and 2 bases at J, with 13 bases between. Germline V lookup: CDR1 SEHNR, CDR2 FQNEAQ (reference sequence). This CDR3 spans 14 amino acids. CDR3 in amino acids: CASSAIGVPYEQYF. The CDR3 DNA reads as TGTGCCAGCAGCGCCATAGGGGTTCCCTACGAGCAGTACTTC.

The sample holds many counts of this clonotype. This chain links TRBV4-3 with TRBJ2-2; 7 bases align to TRBD2. This CDR3 is 17 amino acids long. Trimming took 1 base from V and 1 from J; bases not matched to a gene: 6. The germline CDR1 and CDR2 sequences are LGHNA and YSLEER. The CDR3 DNA sequence: TGCGCCAGCAGCCAAGGAAGAGGACTAGTGAACACCGGGGAGCTGTTTTTT. Its protein is CASSQGRGLVNTGELFF.

This clonotype was counted many times. The V call is TRBV20-1, the J call TRBJ2-5; 8 positions match TRBD1. CDR3 size: 15 residues. V was clipped by 5 bases and J by 1 base; unmatched bases: 9. Germline CDR1 and CDR2: DFQATT and SNEGSKA (reference sequence). The CDR3 protein is CSAVTGGLFQETQYF. The CDR3 DNA reads as TGCAGTGCTGTTACAGGGGGACTCTTCCAAGAGACCCAGTACTTC.

This clonotype was counted many times. V and J are TRBV7-9 and TRBJ2-5; 10 bases match TRBD2. Germline V gene data show CDR1 as SEHNR and CDR2 as FQNEAQ (reference sequence). V shed 8 bases, J shed 2 bases, and the junction held 5 bases outside the gene matches. The CDR3 extends over 14 amino acids. CDR3 in DNA: TGTGCCAGCCGGACTAGCGGAAAACAAGAGACCCAGTACTTC. Residues: CASRTSGKQETQYF.

This clonotype was detected ten times or more. The rearrangement links TRBV2 to TRBJ1-1; D gene uncertain. CDR1 and CDR2 from the germline V gene are SNHLY and FYNNEI. Trimming pared 4 bases from V and 5 bases from J, leaving 8 bases between. The CDR3 is 12 amino acids. Here the CDR3 DNA reads TGTGCCAGCAGTGTGTTCGGGACTGAAGCTTTCTTT. Protein: CASSVFGTEAFF.

Many counts were recorded for this clonotype. The chain has TRBV7-2 and TRBJ2-5; the D call may be TRBD1 or TRBD2 (5 bases each). The CDR3 totals 17 residues. CDR1 is SGHTA, CDR2 FQGNSA, per germline. The V end lost 1 base, the J end lost 3 bases, and 18 bases lay between the germline ends. The CDR3 region has the DNA TGTGCCAGCAGCTTAGGTTTCAGAGGGGAGCAGGAAGAGACCCAGTACTTC. Translated: CASSLGFRGEQEETQYF. The entire variable domain, with the rest obtained from reference TRBV7-2 and TRBJ2-5, is as follows: GAGVSQSPSNKVTEKGKDVELRCDPISGHTALYWYRQSLGQGLEFLIYFQGNSAPDKSGLPSDRFSAERTGGSVSTLTIQRTQQEDSAVYLCASSLGFRGEQEETQYFGPGTRLLVL.